The TCR beta chain under discussion was sequenced for a study of blood T cell repertoires in COVID-19. Study-wide context: Nucleic acid was either cDNA or gDNA, and it came from T cells, B-cell-depleted T cells, or PBMCs.

The length of the CDR3 is 14 residues. Germline V gene lookup returns CDR1 MNHEY and CDR2 SVGAGI. V shed 5 bases, J shed 10 bases, and the junction held 8 bases outside the gene matches. Per the original methods: Using reference gene primer amplification, nucleated cell counts were estimated. The protocol was immunoSEQ multiplex PCR, while the TCRdb copy is restricted to in-frame clones and leaves out a portion. V, J and clone size are those of that table, while D and trimming were read from the DNA. The table has over 250,000 clones, around 87% seen once. The specimen was PBMCs or T cells enriched from blood (not recorded which). This rearrangement joins TRBV6-5 to TRBJ1-6, with 7 bases fitting TRBD1. This sequence originates from a woman aged 25-40 years who had recovered from COVID-19. This chain's CDR3 is CASSNRGEGSPLHF. DNA of the CDR3: TGTGCCAGCAGTAACAGGGGAGAGGGATCACCCCTCCACTTT.